This TCR beta chain was obtained from a study of shared clonotypes between healthy human individuals. Trimming pared 5 bases from V and 3 bases from J, leaving 11 bases between. This CDR3 is 13 amino acids long. The germline V gene encodes CDR1 LNHDA and CDR2 SQIVND (reference sequence). Assay used: immunoSEQ multiplex PCR; TCRdb lists only in-frame clones, some missing. The profile shows about 1 million clones, more than 65% of them singletons. This clone was observed once. The chain couples TRBV19 to TRBJ2-7; the D gene is possibly TRBD1 (7 bases). The clonotype originates from a man aged 18 to 29 in good health. Sequenced material: memory CD4+ T cells sorted from blood. Documented subset: CD45RA-negative fraction. This chain's CDR3 is CASSLQGGYEQYF. DNA of the CDR3: TGTGCCAGTAGTCTCCAGGGGGGCTACGAGCAGTACTTC.